The 19 T cell receptor beta chains in this list originate from one sample, sequenced in a study of blood T cell repertoires in COVID-19. Here immunoSEQ multiplex PCR was the method, and the copy in TCRdb shows in-frame clones only, minus some. The table shows 380,000 or so clones, with 85% to 90% occurring only once. The material sequenced was PBMCs or T cells enriched from blood (not recorded which). The receptor source for this set is a woman in her twenties or thirties with acute COVID-19.

The CDR3 loop reads CAGSVGGLDYGYTF. In DNA, the CDR3 is TGTGCCGGCTCAGTGGGAGGATTGGACTATGGCTACACCTTC. The V and J genes are TRBV30 and TRBJ1-2; no clear D gene. Deletions cut 8 bases from V and 3 bases from J, with 19 bases between. CDR1 is GTSNPN and CDR2 is SVGIG in the germline V gene (reference sequence). The CDR3 covers 14 residues.

This chain uses TRBV10-2 with TRBJ2-7, with TRBD2 matching over 9 bases. CDR3 length: 15 amino acids. The germline V gene encodes CDR1 WSHSY and CDR2 SAAADI. Trimming cost V 3 bases and J 4 bases; bases outside gene matches: 7. The CDR3 nucleotides read TGCGCCAGCAGTGAAGGCGGCGGGGGGGCTTACGAGCAGTACTTC. Translation gives CASSEGGGGAYEQYF.

In the case of this clone: This same CDR3 is encoded by further DNA sequences in the sample. This sequence joins TRBV19 and TRBJ1-5, with TRBD1 as a possible D gene (6 bases). Trimming shortened V by 1 base and J by 2 bases, and 6 bases separated the two germline ends. The germline V gene encodes CDR1 LNHDA and CDR2 SQIVND (reference sequence). This CDR3 region has 14 residues. The CDR3 reads CASSIGQGNQPQHF. DNA of the CDR3: TGTGCCAGTAGTATAGGACAGGGCAATCAGCCCCAGCATTTT.

V usage is TRBV6-1 and J usage is TRBJ2-2; D might be TRBD2 (5 bases). The CDR3 sequence is 15 residues long. V lost 3 bases and J lost 7, with 15 bases in between. Germline V gives CDR1 MNHNS, CDR2 SASEGT. CDR3 amino acids: CASSDPGPGDGELFF. The DNA of the CDR3 is TGTGCCAGCAGTGATCCGGGCCCCGGGGACGGGGAGCTGTTTTTT.

This chain connects TRBV19 to TRBJ1-5; the match to TRBD1 covers 10 bases. CDR3 length: 15 residues. Germline CDR1 and CDR2: LNHDA and SQIVND (reference sequence). V gave up 7 bases and J gave up 6 bases; unmatched junction bases: 9. In DNA, the CDR3 is TGTGCCAGTAAAACGGACAGGGGGGAGCTTCAGCCCCAGCATTTT. Its protein product is CASKTDRGELQPQHF.

This chain connects TRBV7-9 to TRBJ2-2, with a possible D match to TRBD1 (5 bases). V lost 3 bases, J lost 8 bases, and 7 bases lay in between. This CDR3 has 12 residues. Germline V gives CDR1 SEHNR, CDR2 FQNEAQ (reference sequence). CDR3 loop: CASSFRVGELFF. CDR3 nucleotides: TGTGCCAGCAGCTTCAGGGTTGGGGAGCTGTTTTTT.

The rearrangement uses TRBV5-1 and TRBJ2-2; 14 bases fit TRBD2. This CDR3 has 18 amino acids. Trimming removed 4 bases from V and 4 bases from J; junction bases left unmatched: 9. Germline V lookup: CDR1 SGHRS, CDR2 YFSETQ. Here the CDR3 reads CASSNRLAGGPGTGELFF. CDR3 DNA sequence: TGCGCCAGCAGCAACCGACTAGCGGGGGGGCCGGGCACCGGGGAGCTGTTTTTT.

The rearrangement links TRBV5-5 to TRBJ1-3, with 11 bases matching TRBD1. The CDR3 totals 18 residues. Germline trimming cut 4 bases from V and 0 bases from J; bases unmatched to any gene: 9. CDR1 is SGHKS and CDR2 is YYEKEE in the germline V gene (reference sequence). DNA for the CDR3: TGTGCCAGCAGCACCCGGGACAGGGGGTTTTACTCTGGAAACACCATATATTTT. This codes for CASSTRDRGFYSGNTIYF. Variable domain in full (rest from reference TRBV5-5 and TRBJ1-3): DAGVTQSPTHLIKTRGQQVTLRCSPISGHKSVSWYQQVLGQGPQFIFQYYEKEERGRGNFPDRFSARQFPNYSSELNVNALLLGDSALYLCASSTRDRGFYSGNTIYFGEGSWLTVV.

This clone was counted a single time. V gene TRBV23-1 combines with J gene TRBJ1-1; 9 bases are shared with TRBD1. TRBV23-1 is marked as an open reading frame, function uncertain. The CDR3 has 15 amino acids. The V gene end was trimmed by 4 bases and the J gene end by 3 bases; junction bases not matched to a gene: 6. The CDR3 protein is CASSPGTGQDTEAFF. Written as DNA, the CDR3 is TGCGCCAGCAGTCCAGGGACAGGGCAGGACACTGAAGCTTTCTTT.

The rearrangement uses TRBV28 and TRBJ1-2; D not certain. The germline V gene has CDR1 MDHEN and CDR2 SYDVKM. The CDR3 runs 12 residues. Trimming pared 3 bases from V and 4 bases from J, leaving 6 bases between. The CDR3 DNA reads TGTGCCAGCAGTTTTGGCAGCTATGGCTACACCTTC. It encodes CASSFGSYGYTF.

This sequence joins TRBV9 and TRBJ2-1; 9 positions agree with TRBD1. The CDR3 contains 16 residues. Per the germline V gene, CDR1 is SGDLS and CDR2 is YYNGEE. V gave up 5 bases and J gave up 5 bases; unmatched junction bases: 11. CDR3 amino acids: CASSDPSRTGDNEQFF. The CDR3 DNA follows: TGTGCCAGCAGTGACCCTTCGAGGACAGGGGACAATGAGCAGTTCTTC.

The J gene is TRBJ2-5, the V gene TRBV3-1 (or the pseudogene TRBV3-2); no firm D call. The CDR3 has 13 residues. V was trimmed by 0 bases and J by 5 bases, leaving 7 bases between them. The germline V gene encodes CDR1 LGHDT and CDR2 YNNKEL (reference sequence). CDR3 in amino acids: CASSQERVETQYF. CDR3 nucleotide sequence: TGTGCCAGCAGCCAAGAACGGGTGGAGACCCAGTACTTC.

Concerning this clone itself: In the same sample, other DNA sequences code for this CDR3. V and J are TRBV19 and TRBJ1-2, with 9 bases lining up with TRBD1. The length of the CDR3 is 13 residues. Germline-derived CDR1 and CDR2 are LNHDA and SQIVND (reference sequence). V shed 3 bases, J shed 8 bases, and the junction held 4 bases outside the gene matches. CDR3 coding DNA: TGTGCCAGTAGTATCGGACAGGGGAACGGCTACACCTTC. Translation: CASSIGQGNGYTF. Drawing the rest from reference TRBV19 and TRBJ1-2, the complete variable domain is DGGITQSPKYLFRKEGQNVTLSCEQNLNHDAMYWYRQDPGQGLRLIYYSQIVNDFQKGDIAEGYSVSREKKESFPLTVTSAQKNPTAFYLCASSIGQGNGYTFGSGTRLTVV.

The chain couples TRBV7-3 to TRBJ2-1; the match to TRBD1 covers 8 bases. Germline CDR1 SGHTA, CDR2 FQGTGA. The CDR3 has 19 amino acids. The V segment lost 4 bases and the J segment 7 bases; nucleotides outside the gene matches: 21. As DNA, the CDR3 is TGTGCCAGCAGCTCCCGCCATCCCTCCCGGACAGGGCGGGGTAATGAGCAGTTCTTC. This translates into CASSSRHPSRTGRGNEQFF.

The V gene is TRBV15, the J gene TRBJ1-5, with D maybe TRBD1 (5 bases). The germline CDR1 and CDR2 sequences are LNHNV and YYDKDF (reference sequence). V was pared by 0 bases and J by 5 bases, with 11 bases between. This CDR3 is 15 amino acids long. DNA of the CDR3: TGTGCCACCAGCAGAGATTACGGGGGGGATCAGCCCCAGCATTTT. Its translation: CATSRDYGGDQPQHF.

V usage is TRBV30 and J usage is TRBJ2-6; 7 bases fit TRBD1. The CDR3 consists of 18 residues. After removal of 2 bases from V and 0 bases from J, the junction contained 10 bases not matched to a gene. From germline, CDR1 is GTSNPN and CDR2 SVGIG (reference sequence). CDR3 residues: CAWSPRVPGGSGANVLTF. In DNA, the CDR3 is TGTGCCTGGAGTCCACGGGTGCCAGGGGGCTCTGGGGCCAACGTCCTGACTTTC.

The rearrangement links TRBV24-1 to TRBJ2-1; 11 bases match TRBD1. The CDR3 is made up of 15 amino acids. V was pared by 5 bases and J by 5 bases, with 4 bases of the junction left unmatched. Germline lookup yields CDR1 KGHDR and CDR2 SFDVKD. The CDR3 DNA sequence: TGTGCCACCAGTGGCGGGACAGGGGGTAACAATGAGCAGTTCTTC. Its translation is CATSGGTGGNNEQFF.

This clone appeared once. Compared with germline, one end of the junction differs, possibly owing to a read error. The CDR3 DNA is TGCAGCGTTGAGGGGGGACTCTATGACCAGTTCTTC. Translation gives CSVEGGLYDQFF. V usage is TRBV29-1 and J usage is TRBJ2-1; a weak D match, TRBD2 (6 bases). CDR1 SQVTM and CDR2 ANQGSEA come from the germline V gene. This CDR3 is 12 amino acids long.

The rearrangement links TRBV10-2 to TRBJ2-1; the D gene is possibly TRBD1 (5 bases). CDR3 length: 15 amino acids. Germline V gene data show CDR1 as WSHSY and CDR2 as SAAADI. V was shortened by 4 bases and J by 7 bases, with 17 bases between the two germline ends. DNA of the CDR3: TGCGCCAGCAGTGTTTCCCGCAGGGCCGATAATGAGCAGTTCTTC. Translation gives CASSVSRRADNEQFF.